Reported below is one T cell receptor (beta chain). Only a few counts were recorded for this clone. Its recognized antigen is unknown. The input lacks base qualities; no much larger clone sits a single base away. The data are from a study of cytomegalovirus exposure and HLA in healthy donors (dated by TCRdb to 2017 to 2019). Background for the entire study: An earlier analysis of 587 of the donors reported more than 250 Gb of sequence data and more than 90 million unique TCR beta sequences from about 179 million T cells. An early release covering 550 to 650 HLA-typed donors comprised 250 to 350 gigabases of sequencing data and 85 million to 100 million unique TCR sequences. Of the roughly 420 genotyped donors, 70% to 90% were placed in the genetic ancestry cluster associated with self-reported Caucasian donors. The study aimed to test whether cataloging public T cell receptors could reveal signatures of past pathogen exposure. The study profiled the T cell repertoires of about 640 subjects by immunosequencing and related them to cytomegalovirus serostatus. A separate validation cohort of approximately 130 different subjects was used in addition to the approximately 670-subject first cohort. High-throughput TCR immunosequencing, statistical association of individual TCRs with disease status, and machine learning were combined to predict cytomegalovirus infection status. A later analysis re-examined previously published TCR beta repertoires from roughly 650 donors and added high-resolution HLA genotyping to investigate patterns of TCR occurrence. Rather than using new phenotypic data, the later analysis identified candidate immune exposures from TCR beta sequences and from how often those sequences occurred across donors. An earlier analysis of around 540 of the donors applied high-throughput TCR beta sequencing to assess whether each TCR beta V gene segment acted as functional or pseudogenic. Donor age, sex, ethnicity and CMV serostatus were compiled alongside the repertoire data. A later genetic analysis used genome-wide SNP genotypes for about three fifths of the 666 donors, treating that subset as a discovery cohort. All discovery cohort repertoires had been generated on a single sequencing platform. Class I and class II HLA loci were covered by the typing at four-digit resolution. Typing coverage differed by locus: A, B, C, DRB1 and DQB1 were typed in about 629-640 donors, DQA1 in about 560, DPA1 in 600 to 610, and DPB1 in 400 to 490. Because of strong linkage in the cohort, roughly five DR-DQ haplotypes were treated as single units for association and clustering. Among under 450 genotyped donors of the cohort, an average of approximately 240,000 unique TCR beta nucleotide sequences were sequenced per donor, 15% to 20% of them non-productive. The paper as a whole reports these results and caveats: For the cohort, immune exposure information was limited to CMV serostatus. A few of the identified cytomegalovirus-associated TCR beta chains were confirmed in vitro to be specific for cytomegalovirus antigens. Because HLA typing was unavailable for some donors at each locus, only the typed subset was used in association tests. The cohort was sequenced for TCR beta chains only, and without alpha or paired-chain data the features that could be detected were limited. According to a later analysis, most CMV-associated TCR beta chains appeared to be HLA-restricted, and the HLA associations seemed to be driven largely by CMV exposure. In a later analysis, the rate of TCR association differed among HLA loci, with DRB1 alleles having the most associated TCRs and HLA-C alleles having the fewest. When HLA alleles, especially DR and DQ, strongly co-occurred, TCR associations were difficult to assign to individual alleles. It was suggested by the authors that the approach could potentially be generalized to other disease states and immunological phenotypes. Linkage disequilibrium might explain the correlated functional status among segregating V segments, but an unknown experimental factor could not be excluded. A further reported finding was that TCR beta sequences accurately predicted the HLA-A and HLA-B alleles for most subjects in the first cohort. The classifier was reported to diagnose cytomegalovirus status with high specificity and sensitivity in both the original and validation cohorts. A cluster of highly shared sequence variants was judged likely to be a technical artifact of the sequencing pipeline. The study gave a list of 150 to 200 TCR beta chains associated with cytomegalovirus. A later genetic analysis reported fewer N-insertions in productive TCRs among donors in an Asian-associated ancestry cluster than the approximately 670-donor mean. Because counts were too low, roughly 18 rarely observed V segments, including chromosome 9 orphons, were left out of the earlier analysis of about 500 of the donors. An association between a missense DCLRE1C variant and V-gene and J-gene trimming of TCR beta chains was found in a later genetic analysis and replicated in an independent cohort. A later analysis reported that several top co-occurrence clusters appeared linked to parvovirus B19, influenza, CMV and Epstein-Barr virus. Roughly uniform sequencing depth across donors was assumed in presence/absence analyses, although this assumption may not hold. In an earlier analysis of more than 450 of the donors, most TCR beta V segments were observed in productive rearrangements about 87% or about 30% of the time, broadly matching IMGT annotations. In a later analysis, 16,951 TCR beta sequences were associated with specific HLA alleles at a false discovery rate of 0.05. While some public TCRs were present in many individuals, most TCR sequences turned up only very rarely across donors. Compared with equally common non-associated chains, HLA-associated TCR beta chains in a later analysis were more clonally expanded and had lower generation probabilities.

The cohort consisted of approximately 670 healthy bone marrow donors. At the time of sampling, all cohort members were nominally healthy, though unrecorded immune exposures were likely present. The donor tested CMV seronegative and was one of the 352 seronegative cohort members. Each donor provided a peripheral blood sample, and peripheral blood mononuclear cells were used for TCR beta sequencing. The Qiagen DNeasy Blood Extraction Kit was used to extract genomic DNA from the blood cell samples. The library came from the immunoSEQ multiplex PCR assay. A mixture of 60 forward primers for TCR Vbeta segments and 13 reverse primers for TCR Jbeta segments was used in the multiplex PCR. A multiplex PCR assay on genomic DNA amplified the CDR3 region of rearranged TCR beta genes. Amplified TCR beta libraries were sequenced as 87-base-pair reads on the Illumina HiSeq System. In the original analysis: A later analysis tallied around 82 million unique TCR beta chains across the approximately 670 repertoires, and some 10 million of those chains were shared by two or more donors. A nearest-neighbor algorithm error-corrected the raw reads and collapsed the reads into unique sequences, merging closely related sequences to remove PCR and sequencing errors. Alignment of CDR3 sequences to IMGT reference sequences was used to assign V, D and J gene segments. Each retained sequence needed at least a six-nucleotide match to both a V gene segment and a J gene segment. A rearrangement counted as productive if the CDR3 had no stop codons and remained in frame with V and J, and every other rearrangement counted as non-productive. CDR3 was defined according to IMGT convention as the region running from the second conserved V-encoded cysteine to the conserved J-encoded phenylalanine. Sequences without an unambiguous match to a single V gene segment were excluded from the earlier analysis of almost 600 of the donors. In an earlier analysis of roughly 600 of the donors, a V segment was called functional when productive rearrangements were above 56.7%, and segregating when the standard deviation between donors exceeded 5%. A statistical classification framework was built for diagnosing cytomegalovirus status from the catalog of TCR beta chain sequences. In a later analysis, TCR nucleotide sequences were compared against IMGT/GENE-DB human TR gene sequences so that V and J genes could be assigned. In a later analysis, CDR3 sequences and most-parsimonious VDJ recombination scenarios were assigned using the TCRdist pipeline. In a later analysis, every TCR beta chain was defined by the combination of its CDR3 amino acid sequence and its V-gene family, and reads without a unique V-gene family were dropped. In a later analysis, around 650 highly shared, low-generation-probability nucleotide sequences were removed to address suspected cross-contamination and a sequencing artifact. For each public chain, a later analysis derived a clonal expansion index from normalized ranks of inferred template counts within each repertoire. In a later analysis, generation probabilities were computed using a VDJ recombination model fitted to out-of-frame rearrangements, and the results were checked against IGoR. In a later analysis, hypergeometric tests were used to score TCR-TCR, TCR-HLA and TCR-CMV co-occurrence, with a repertoire-size bias correction applied to TCR pairs. False discovery rates were estimated in a later analysis by permuting HLA or CMV assignments 20 times. In a later analysis, co-occurring TCRs were grouped using DBSCAN, with TCRdist sequence similarity added in when clustering inside HLA-allele-positive subsets. Repertoires with fewer than 30,000 or more than 120,000 public chains were left out of co-occurrence clustering, as were five repertoires with anomalous nucleotide sharing. TCRdb retrieved this table from immuneACCESS and kept in-frame rearrangements only. Not all clones are present; in checked studies, unresolved V genes account for under half, and no reason is known for the remainder. The D gene and trimming were derived from the DNA, and the V and J assignments and clone size from that table. The sample data list approximately 200,000 clones, and roughly 80% of these were observed just once. The ten most abundant clones make up 1.6% of the sample.

Sequencing used PBMCs. The origin of this receptor is a woman under 30 in good health and CMV-seronegative.

CDR3 region: CASSPLQGTNEKLFF. The sequenced DNA is TGTGCCAGCTCACCTCTACAGGGAACTAATGAAAAACTGTTTTTT. This chain joins TRBV18 to TRBJ1-4; possibly the D gene is TRBD1, per 6 matching bases. V is cut by 3 bases and J by 1 base, and the space between the germline ends is 9 bases. Reading from cysteine to phenylalanine, the CDR3 counts 15 amino acids. Here the CDR3 DNA is all that survives: 45 bases in frame from base 1. CDR1 and CDR2, looked up from the germline V gene, are KGHSH and LQKENI.